Below, 20 T cell receptor beta chains from the same sample are listed, as sequenced in a study of CD8 T cells in ankylosing spondylitis. TCRdb re-analysed the 5' RACE reads in MiXCR, keeping a single row per CDR3 protein. This sample yields about 500,000 distinct CDR3 sequences, of which about 5.7% are seen a single time; approximately 3.5% belongs to the top ten. The antigens for these receptors are not known. General observations from the study: A TCR beta motif of 8 or 9 highly homologous variants appeared characteristic of ankylosing spondylitis blood.

What was sequenced was blood, either unsorted or a sorted T cell fraction (not recorded which). These receptors came from a male donor with ankylosing spondylitis.

The V call is TRBV7-9, the J call TRBJ2-2, with 9 positions matching TRBD1. This CDR3 comprises 15 residues. Trimming removed 5 bases from V and 5 bases from J; junction bases left unmatched: 6. Germline CDR1 reads SEHNR; CDR2 reads FQNEAQ (reference sequence). The CDR3 loop is CASSAWDRVTGELFF. The CDR3 bases are TGTGCCAGCAGCGCTTGGGACAGGGTAACCGGGGAGCTGTTTTTT.

This clonotype was counted ten times or more. This chain links TRBV20-1 with TRBJ1-4; D unresolved. Germline CDR1 reads DFQATT; CDR2 reads SNEGSKA (reference sequence). V was clipped by 5 bases and J by 4 bases, with 14 bases between them. This CDR3 region has 14 residues. The CDR3 DNA is TGCAGTGCTCCTGGACCCCTCAATAATGAAAAACTGTTTTTT. Translation gives CSAPGPLNNEKLFF.

The table lists this clonotype with many counts. The chain links TRBV20-1 to TRBJ1-5, with no clear D. Trimming removed 6 bases from V and 2 bases from J, with 17 bases in between. CDR3 length: 15 amino acids. Germline loops: CDR1 DFQATT, CDR2 SNEGSKA (reference sequence). CDR3 DNA sequence: TGCAGTGCCGCAGAGGCCGCCACGGGCAATCAGCCCCAGCATTTT. Translated: CSAAEAATGNQPQHF.

This clonotype was recorded at least ten times. This chain links TRBV11-1 with TRBJ1-1, with 8 bases lining up with TRBD1. Germline assignment: CDR1 SGHAT and CDR2 FQDESV (reference sequence). V lost 0 bases, J lost 9 bases, and 24 bases stayed unmatched. This CDR3 region has 20 residues. The CDR3 is CASSLAPDPSLDRERGKAFF. CDR3 nucleotides: TGTGCCAGCAGCTTAGCCCCTGACCCTTCCTTGGACAGGGAGAGGGGTAAAGCTTTCTTT.

This clonotype has a handful of counts. The V gene is TRBV25-1, the J gene TRBJ2-7; 8 bases line up with TRBD1. CDR3 length: 15 residues. V lost 3 bases and J lost 3; bases outside the gene matches: 7. CDR1 and CDR2 from the germline V gene are MGHDK and SYGVNS. As DNA, the CDR3 is TGTGCCAGCAGTGAGTCCAGGGGGCCGGGCTACGAGCAGTACTTC. It codes for CASSESRGPGYEQYF.

The chain recombines TRBV15 with TRBJ2-2; unclear D gene. The V gene's germline CDR1 is LNHNV and CDR2 YYDKDF (reference sequence). The ends were cut back, 1 base at V and 4 bases at J, with 10 bases in the middle. This CDR3 has 15 amino acids. The DNA of the CDR3 is TGTGCCACCAGCAGAGGTCCCGCCCGCACCGGGGAGCTGTTTTTT. Protein product: CATSRGPARTGELFF.

This clonotype was recorded many times. The genes are TRBV24-1 and TRBJ2-1; D perhaps matches TRBD1 (6 bases). This CDR3 comprises 14 residues. Trimming took 4 bases from V and 6 from J, leaving 12 bases between them. Germline V lookup: CDR1 KGHDR, CDR2 SFDVKD. The CDR3 spells CATSDPRQVNEQFF. CDR3 coding DNA: TGTGCCACCAGTGACCCTCGACAGGTCAATGAGCAGTTCTTC.

This clonotype was detected ten times or more. J is TRBJ2-7 and V is TRBV27; D call uncertain. V was pared by 5 bases and J by 5 bases, with 22 bases between. The CDR3 covers 16 residues. Germline CDR1 and CDR2: MNHEY and SMNVEV (reference sequence). This CDR3 reads CASSRSKWDRSNEQYF. The CDR3 nucleotides are TGTGCCAGCAGTCGCAGCAAATGGGATCGGTCAAACGAGCAGTACTTC.

This clonotype was seen a few times. This sequence joins TRBV20-1 and TRBJ2-7; TRBD1 matches 9 bases. The germline V gene has CDR1 DFQATT and CDR2 SNEGSKA (reference sequence). The CDR3 length is 14 residues. V was pared by 6 bases and J by 2 bases, with 8 bases of the junction left unmatched. For the CDR3, the DNA is TGCAGTGCCATACGCCGGGACAGGGCCTACGAGCAGTACTTC. This codes for CSAIRRDRAYEQYF.

This clonotype was seen many times. The chain is built from TRBV5-4 and TRBJ2-6, with D perhaps assigned TRBD1 or TRBD2 (5 bases each). Trimming cost V 2 bases and J 0 bases, with 9 bases left between them. This CDR3 contains 16 residues. Germline V lookup: CDR1 SGHNT, CDR2 YYREEE (reference sequence). The CDR3 reads CASSFAGSSGANVLTF. CDR3 DNA sequence: TGTGCCAGCAGCTTCGCAGGGAGCTCTGGGGCCAACGTCCTGACTTTC. The entire variable domain, with the rest obtained from reference TRBV5-4 and TRBJ2-6, is as follows: ETGVTQSPTHLIKTRGQQVTLRCSSQSGHNTVSWYQQALGQGPQFIFQYYREEENGRGNFPPRFSGLQFPNYSSELNVNALELDDSALYLCASSFAGSSGANVLTFGAGSRLTVL.

This clonotype appeared many times. The chain has TRBV20-1 and TRBJ1-1; D possibly corresponds to TRBD1 (5 bases). CDR1 and CDR2 from the germline V gene are DFQATT and SNEGSKA (reference sequence). The CDR3 runs 13 residues. Trimming took 1 base from V and 8 from J, leaving 14 bases between them. CDR3 sequence: CSARVLGTEEAFF. The CDR3 region has the DNA TGCAGTGCTAGAGTACTAGGGACGGAAGAAGCTTTCTTT.

This clonotype was seen many times. J is TRBJ2-2 and V is TRBV12-3 or TRBV12-4; 9 nucleotides match TRBD1. CDR3 length: 16 amino acids. V shed 2 bases, J shed 0 bases, and the junction held 1 base outside the gene matches. CDR3 nucleotide sequence: TGTGCCAGCAGTTTATGGGACAGGGCGAACACCGGGGAGCTGTTTTTT. Translating it yields CASSLWDRANTGELFF.

This clonotype occurred many times. V is TRBV5-5 and J is TRBJ2-3; a possible D gene is TRBD1 (6 bases). Germline lookup yields CDR1 SGHKS and CDR2 YYEKEE (reference sequence). The CDR3 has 16 residues. V was pared by 3 bases and J by 2 bases, with 16 bases between. CDR3 sequence (DNA): TGTGCCAGCAGCTCCCTGACAGGATCCCCCACAGATACGCAGTATTTT. It encodes CASSSLTGSPTDTQYF.

This clonotype was counted ten times or more. The V and J genes are TRBV12-3 or TRBV12-4 and TRBJ2-1; 9 nucleotides agree with TRBD1. Trimming at V came to 6 bases and at J to 7 bases, leaving 7 bases not matched to a gene. CDR3 length: 14 amino acids. CDR3 DNA: TGTGCCAGCAGCTCCGGGACAGGGCGGAATGAGCAGTTCTTC. This codes for CASSSGTGRNEQFF.

The sample holds a few counts of this clonotype. V is TRBV4-3 and J is TRBJ1-4; no clear D gene. Germline V CDR1 and CDR2: LGHNA, YSLEER. The V and J ends lost 0 bases and 5 bases respectively, with 10 bases between them. The CDR3 totals 15 residues. The CDR3 here is CASSQDTRPNEKLFF. CDR3 nucleotides: TGCGCCAGCAGCCAAGATACCCGGCCAAATGAAAAACTGTTTTTT.

As regards this clonotype: Possible read error: a much larger clone is one base away. This chain links TRBV2 with TRBJ1-1; maybe TRBD1 (5 bases). The CDR3 length is 14 residues. The germline V gene has CDR1 SNHLY and CDR2 FYNNEI. Trimming took off 8 bases at V and 1 base at J, with 14 bases between the two ends. Here the CDR3 DNA reads TGTGCCAGCGCCGAGGGACGCACGAACACTGAAGCTTTCTTT. Translated, it gives CASAEGRTNTEAFF. Drawing the rest from reference TRBV2 and TRBJ1-1, the complete variable domain is EPEVTQTPSHQVTQMGQEVILRCVPISNHLYFYWYRQILGQKVEFLVSFYNNEISEKSEIFDDQFSVERPDGSNFTLKIRSTKLEDSAMYFCASAEGRTNTEAFFGQGTRLTVV.

The CDR3 DNA sequence: TGCGCCAGCAGCCCGGGACTAGCGGGAGTTCCCTCCTACGAGCAGTACTTC. This codes for CASSPGLAGVPSYEQYF. This chain connects TRBV5-1 to TRBJ2-7; the match to TRBD2 covers 14 bases. The CDR3 totals 17 residues. The germline V gene encodes CDR1 SGHRS and CDR2 YFSETQ. V gave up 4 bases and J gave up 0 bases; unmatched junction bases: 6.

This clonotype was observed many times. This chain links TRBV7-9 with TRBJ2-7; D is unresolved. The CDR3 extends over 16 amino acids. Germline V gives CDR1 SEHNR, CDR2 FQNEAQ (reference sequence). Trimming took off 1 base at V and 1 base at J, with 14 bases between the two ends. CDR3 nucleotides: TGTGCCAGCAGCTTAGGATCCCAACTTCTTTCCTACGAGCAGTACTTC. Translated, it gives CASSLGSQLLSYEQYF.

V gene TRBV7-6 combines with J gene TRBJ2-5; TRBD2 matches at 11 bases. From germline, CDR1 is SGHVS and CDR2 FNYEAQ. CDR3 length: 16 amino acids. Trimming took 5 bases from V and 4 from J; bases not matched to a gene: 9. Here the CDR3 reads CASSPVSGRAGETQYF. CDR3 nucleotide sequence: TGTGCCAGCAGCCCTGTTAGCGGGAGGGCCGGAGAGACCCAGTACTTC.

This clonotype is judged medium-sized. This rearrangement joins TRBV12-3 or TRBV12-4 to TRBJ2-1; D not resolved. V lost 2 bases to trimming and J lost 7 bases, with 9 bases between them. CDR3 length equals 13 residues. The CDR3 here is CASSLNRWNEQFF. CDR3 DNA sequence: TGTGCCAGCAGTTTAAATCGTTGGAATGAGCAGTTCTTC.